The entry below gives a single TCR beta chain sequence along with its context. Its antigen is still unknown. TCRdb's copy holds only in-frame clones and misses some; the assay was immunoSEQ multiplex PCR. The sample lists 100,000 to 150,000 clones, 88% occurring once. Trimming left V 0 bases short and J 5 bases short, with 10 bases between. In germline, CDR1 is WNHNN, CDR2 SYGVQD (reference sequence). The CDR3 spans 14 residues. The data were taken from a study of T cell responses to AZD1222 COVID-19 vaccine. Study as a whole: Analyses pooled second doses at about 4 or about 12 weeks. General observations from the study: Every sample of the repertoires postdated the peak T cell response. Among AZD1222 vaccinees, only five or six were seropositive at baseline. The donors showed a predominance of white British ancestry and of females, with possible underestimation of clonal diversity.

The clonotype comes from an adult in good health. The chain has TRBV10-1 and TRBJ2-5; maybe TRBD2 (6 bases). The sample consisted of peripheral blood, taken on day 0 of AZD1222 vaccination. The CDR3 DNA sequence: TGCGCCAGCAGTGAGTCGACCCGGGGGGAGACCCAGTACTTC. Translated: CASSESTRGETQYF.